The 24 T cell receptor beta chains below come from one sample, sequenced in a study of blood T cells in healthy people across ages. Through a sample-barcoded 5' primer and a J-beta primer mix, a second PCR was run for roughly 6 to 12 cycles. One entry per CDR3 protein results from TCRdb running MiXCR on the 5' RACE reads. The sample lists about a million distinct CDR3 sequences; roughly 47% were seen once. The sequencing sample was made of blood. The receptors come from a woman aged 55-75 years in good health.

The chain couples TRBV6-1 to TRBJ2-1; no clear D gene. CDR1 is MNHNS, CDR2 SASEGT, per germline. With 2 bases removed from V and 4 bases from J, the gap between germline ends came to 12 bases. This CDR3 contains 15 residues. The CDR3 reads CASSELPQSYNEQFF. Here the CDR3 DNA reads TGTGCCAGCAGTGAACTCCCCCAGTCATACAATGAGCAGTTCTTC.

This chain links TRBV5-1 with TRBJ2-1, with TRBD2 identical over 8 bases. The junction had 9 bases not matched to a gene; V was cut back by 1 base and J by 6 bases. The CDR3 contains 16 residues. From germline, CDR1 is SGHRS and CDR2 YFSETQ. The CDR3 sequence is CASSLRLREVGNEQFF. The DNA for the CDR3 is TGCGCCAGCAGCTTGAGGCTGCGGGAGGTTGGCAATGAGCAGTTCTTC.

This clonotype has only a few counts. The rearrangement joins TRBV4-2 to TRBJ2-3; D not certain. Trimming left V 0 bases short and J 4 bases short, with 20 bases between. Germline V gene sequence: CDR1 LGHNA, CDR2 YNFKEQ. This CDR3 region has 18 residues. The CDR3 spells CASSQDLWKATPPDTQYF. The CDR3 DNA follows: TGTGCCAGCAGCCAAGATCTTTGGAAAGCCACCCCTCCAGATACGCAGTATTTT.

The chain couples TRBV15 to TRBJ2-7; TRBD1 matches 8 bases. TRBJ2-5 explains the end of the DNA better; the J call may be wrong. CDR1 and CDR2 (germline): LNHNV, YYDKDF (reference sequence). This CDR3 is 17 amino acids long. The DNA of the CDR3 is TGTGCCACCAGCAGAGGGACAGGGTCTTTTTCGGCAGAGACCCAGTACTTC. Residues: CATSRGTGSFSAETQYF.

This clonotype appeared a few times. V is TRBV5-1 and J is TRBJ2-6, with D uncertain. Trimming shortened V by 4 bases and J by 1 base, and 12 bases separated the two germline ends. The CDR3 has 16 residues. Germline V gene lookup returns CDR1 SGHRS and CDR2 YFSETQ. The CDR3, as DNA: TGCGCCAGCAGCCCGGATCGCCGTTCTGGGGCCAACGTCCTGACTTTC. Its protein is CASSPDRRSGANVLTF.

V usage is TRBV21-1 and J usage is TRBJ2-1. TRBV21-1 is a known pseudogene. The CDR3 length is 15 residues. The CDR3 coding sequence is TGTGCCAGCAGCAGGGAACAGGGCTCCTACAATGAGCAGTTCTTC. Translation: CASSREQGSYNEQFF.

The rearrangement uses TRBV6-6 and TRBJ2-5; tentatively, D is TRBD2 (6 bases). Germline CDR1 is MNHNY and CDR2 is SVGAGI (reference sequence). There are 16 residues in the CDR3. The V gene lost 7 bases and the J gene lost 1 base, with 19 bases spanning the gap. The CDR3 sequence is CASTREGLLFQETQYF. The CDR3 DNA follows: TGTGCCAGCACCAGAGAGGGACTTCTCTTCCAAGAGACCCAGTACTTC.

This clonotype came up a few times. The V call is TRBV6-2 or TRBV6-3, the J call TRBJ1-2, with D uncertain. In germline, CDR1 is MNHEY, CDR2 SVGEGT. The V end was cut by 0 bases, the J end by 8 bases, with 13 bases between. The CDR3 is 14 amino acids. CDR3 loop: CASSYSHEGSGYTF. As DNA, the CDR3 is TGTGCCAGCAGTTACTCCCACGAGGGATCCGGCTACACCTTC.

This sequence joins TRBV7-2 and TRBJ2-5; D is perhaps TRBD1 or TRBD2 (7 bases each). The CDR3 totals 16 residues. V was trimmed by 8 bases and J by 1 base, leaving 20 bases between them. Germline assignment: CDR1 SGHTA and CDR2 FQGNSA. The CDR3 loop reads CASSKGGGGSQETQYF. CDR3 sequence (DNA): TGTGCCAGCTCGAAAGGGGGAGGGGGCTCCCAAGAGACCCAGTACTTC.

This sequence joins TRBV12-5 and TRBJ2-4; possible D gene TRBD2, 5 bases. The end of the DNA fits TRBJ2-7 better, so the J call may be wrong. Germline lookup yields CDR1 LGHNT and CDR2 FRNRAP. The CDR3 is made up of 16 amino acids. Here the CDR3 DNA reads TGTGCTAGTGGACCGGGGTTTGGCCAGGACTCCTACGAGCAGTACTTC. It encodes CASGPGFGQDSYEQYF.

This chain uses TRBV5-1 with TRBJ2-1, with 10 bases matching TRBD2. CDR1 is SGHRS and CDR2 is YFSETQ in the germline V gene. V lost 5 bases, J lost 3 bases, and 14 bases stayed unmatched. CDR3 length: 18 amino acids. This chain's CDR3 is CASSPVGQTSGYYNEQFF. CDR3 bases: TGCGCCAGCAGTCCCGTAGGACAGACTAGCGGGTACTACAATGAGCAGTTCTTC.

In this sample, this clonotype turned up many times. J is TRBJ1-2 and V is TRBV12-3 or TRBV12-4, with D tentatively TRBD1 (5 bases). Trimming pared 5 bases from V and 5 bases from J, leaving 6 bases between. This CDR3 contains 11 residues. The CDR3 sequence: CASSPGYGYTF. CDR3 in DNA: TGTGCCAGCAGTCCAGGGTATGGCTACACCTTC.

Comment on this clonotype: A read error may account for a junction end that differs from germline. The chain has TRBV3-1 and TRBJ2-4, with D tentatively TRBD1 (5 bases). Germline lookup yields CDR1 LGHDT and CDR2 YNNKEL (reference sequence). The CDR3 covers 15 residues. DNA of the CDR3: TGTGCCAGCAGCCCTCGGGCAGGGAATAAAAACACTCAGTACTTC. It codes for CASSPRAGNKNTQYF.

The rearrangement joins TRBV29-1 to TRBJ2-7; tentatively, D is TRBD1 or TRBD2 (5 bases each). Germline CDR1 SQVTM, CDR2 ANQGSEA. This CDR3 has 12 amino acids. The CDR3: CSFRDAPSEQYF. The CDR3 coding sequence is TGCAGTTTCCGGGACGCCCCCTCCGAGCAGTACTTC.

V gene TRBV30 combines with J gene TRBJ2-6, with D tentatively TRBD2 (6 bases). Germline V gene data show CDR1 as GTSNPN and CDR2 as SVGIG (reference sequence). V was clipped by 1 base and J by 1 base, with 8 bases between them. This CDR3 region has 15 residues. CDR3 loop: CAWSAGTSGANVLTF. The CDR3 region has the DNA TGTGCCTGGAGTGCAGGGACTTCTGGGGCCAACGTCCTGACTTTC.

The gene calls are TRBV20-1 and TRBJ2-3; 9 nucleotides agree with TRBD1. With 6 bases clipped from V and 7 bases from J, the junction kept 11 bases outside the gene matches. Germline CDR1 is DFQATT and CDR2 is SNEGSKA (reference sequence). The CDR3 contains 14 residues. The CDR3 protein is CSARTGATPYTQYF. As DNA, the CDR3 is TGCAGTGCCCGGACAGGGGCAACCCCATATACGCAGTATTTT.

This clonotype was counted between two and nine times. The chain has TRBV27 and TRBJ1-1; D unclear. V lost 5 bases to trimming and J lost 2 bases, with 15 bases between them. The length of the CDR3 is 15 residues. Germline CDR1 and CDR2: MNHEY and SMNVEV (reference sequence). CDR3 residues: CASSPIPTANTEAFF. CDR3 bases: TGTGCCAGCAGTCCCATTCCCACAGCAAACACTGAAGCTTTCTTT.

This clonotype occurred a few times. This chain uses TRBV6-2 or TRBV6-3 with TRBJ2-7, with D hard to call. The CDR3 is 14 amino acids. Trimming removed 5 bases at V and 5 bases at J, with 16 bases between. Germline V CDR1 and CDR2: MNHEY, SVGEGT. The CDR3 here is CASSPASIAHEQYF. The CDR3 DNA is TGTGCCAGCAGTCCAGCTAGTATCGCCCACGAGCAGTACTTC.

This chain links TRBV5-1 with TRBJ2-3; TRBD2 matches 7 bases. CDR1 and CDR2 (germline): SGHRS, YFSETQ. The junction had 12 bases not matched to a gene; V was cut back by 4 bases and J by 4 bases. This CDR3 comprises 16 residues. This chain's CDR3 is CASSPTPGGRSDTQYF. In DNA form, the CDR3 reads TGCGCCAGCAGCCCCACCCCGGGAGGTCGGTCAGATACGCAGTATTTT.

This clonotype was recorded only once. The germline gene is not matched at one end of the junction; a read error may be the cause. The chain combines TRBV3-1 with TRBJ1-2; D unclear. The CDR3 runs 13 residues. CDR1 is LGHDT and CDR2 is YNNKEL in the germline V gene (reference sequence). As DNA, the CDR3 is TGTGCCTGCAGCCAAGAAGCTCACTATGGCTACACCTTC. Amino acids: CACSQEAHYGYTF.

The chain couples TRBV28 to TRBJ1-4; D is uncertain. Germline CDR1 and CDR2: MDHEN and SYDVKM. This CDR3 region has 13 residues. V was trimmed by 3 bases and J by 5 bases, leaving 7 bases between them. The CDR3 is CASSFSWNEKLFF. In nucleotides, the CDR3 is TGTGCCAGCAGTTTTTCCTGGAATGAAAAACTGTTTTTT.

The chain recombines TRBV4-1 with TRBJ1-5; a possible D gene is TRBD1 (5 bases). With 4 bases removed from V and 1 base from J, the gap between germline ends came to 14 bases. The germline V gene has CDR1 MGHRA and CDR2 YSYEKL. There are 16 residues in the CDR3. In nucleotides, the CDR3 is TGCGCCAGCAGCCTGTTTTATAGGGGAAGCAATCAGCCCCAGCATTTT. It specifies CASSLFYRGSNQPQHF.

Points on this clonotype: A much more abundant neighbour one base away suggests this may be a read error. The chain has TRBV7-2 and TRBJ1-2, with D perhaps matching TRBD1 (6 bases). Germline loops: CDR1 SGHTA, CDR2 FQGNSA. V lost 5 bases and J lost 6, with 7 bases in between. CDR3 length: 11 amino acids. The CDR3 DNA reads TGTGCCAGCAGCGGGGGCCATGGCTACACCTTC. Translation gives CASSGGHGYTF.

This CDR3 reads CSAQVLSSYNEQFF. CDR3 bases: TGCAGTGCCCAGGTACTCAGCTCCTACAATGAGCAGTTCTTC. This chain connects TRBV20-1 to TRBJ2-1; D call uncertain. Germline CDR1 is DFQATT and CDR2 is SNEGSKA (reference sequence). This CDR3 is built from 14 residues. V gave up 6 bases and J gave up 0 bases, with 12 bases separating them.